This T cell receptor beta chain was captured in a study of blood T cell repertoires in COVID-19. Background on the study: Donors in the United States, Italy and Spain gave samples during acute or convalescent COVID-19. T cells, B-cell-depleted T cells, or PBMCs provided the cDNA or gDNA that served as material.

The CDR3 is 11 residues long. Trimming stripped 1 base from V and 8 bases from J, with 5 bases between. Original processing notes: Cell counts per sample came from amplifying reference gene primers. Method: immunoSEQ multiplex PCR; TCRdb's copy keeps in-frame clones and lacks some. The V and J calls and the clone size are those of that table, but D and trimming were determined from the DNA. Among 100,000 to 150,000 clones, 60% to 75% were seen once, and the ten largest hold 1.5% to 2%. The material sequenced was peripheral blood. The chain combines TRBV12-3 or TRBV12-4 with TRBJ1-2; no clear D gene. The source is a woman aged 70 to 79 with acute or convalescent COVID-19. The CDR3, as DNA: TGTGCCAGCAGTTTAGGTCAGGGCTACACCTTC. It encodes CASSLGQGYTF.